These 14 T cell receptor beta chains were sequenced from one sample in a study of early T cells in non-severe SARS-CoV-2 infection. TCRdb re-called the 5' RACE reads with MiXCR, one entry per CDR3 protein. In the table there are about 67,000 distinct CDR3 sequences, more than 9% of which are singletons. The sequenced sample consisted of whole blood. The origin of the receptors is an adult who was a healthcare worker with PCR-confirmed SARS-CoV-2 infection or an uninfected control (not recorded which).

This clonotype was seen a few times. The CDR3 DNA is TGTGCCAGCAGCCCGGACGGTATAACGGCTTTCTTT. It codes for CASSPDGITAFF. The chain links TRBV14 to TRBJ1-1; unclear D gene. V was trimmed by 4 bases and J by 11 bases, leaving 14 bases between them. From germline, CDR1 is SGHDN and CDR2 FVKESK. This CDR3 is built from 12 residues.

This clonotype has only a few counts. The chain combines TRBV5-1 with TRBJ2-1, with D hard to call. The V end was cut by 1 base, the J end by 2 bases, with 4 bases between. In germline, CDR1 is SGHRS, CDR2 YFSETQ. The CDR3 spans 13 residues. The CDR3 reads CASSLPPYNEQFF. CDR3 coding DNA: TGCGCCAGCAGCTTGCCACCCTACAATGAGCAGTTCTTC.

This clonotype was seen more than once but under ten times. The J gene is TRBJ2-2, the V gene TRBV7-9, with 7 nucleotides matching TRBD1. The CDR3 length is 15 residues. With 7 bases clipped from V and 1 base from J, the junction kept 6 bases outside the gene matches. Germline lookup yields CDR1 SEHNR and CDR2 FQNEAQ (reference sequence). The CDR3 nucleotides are TGTGCCAGCACGGGGAGACAGGGGAACACCGGGGAGCTGTTTTTT. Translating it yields CASTGRQGNTGELFF.

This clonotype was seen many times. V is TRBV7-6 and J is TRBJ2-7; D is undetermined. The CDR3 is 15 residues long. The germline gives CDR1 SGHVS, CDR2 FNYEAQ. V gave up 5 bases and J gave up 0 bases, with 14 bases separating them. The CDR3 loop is CASSAYDKPSYEQYF. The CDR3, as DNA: TGTGCCAGCAGCGCCTACGACAAACCCTCCTACGAGCAGTACTTC.

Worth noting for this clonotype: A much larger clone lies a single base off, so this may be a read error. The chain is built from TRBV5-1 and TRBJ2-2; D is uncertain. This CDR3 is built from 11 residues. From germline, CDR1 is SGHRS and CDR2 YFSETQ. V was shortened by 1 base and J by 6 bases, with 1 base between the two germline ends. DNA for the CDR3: TGCGCCAGCAGCTTGTCCGGGGAGCTGTTTTTT. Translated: CASSLSGELFF.

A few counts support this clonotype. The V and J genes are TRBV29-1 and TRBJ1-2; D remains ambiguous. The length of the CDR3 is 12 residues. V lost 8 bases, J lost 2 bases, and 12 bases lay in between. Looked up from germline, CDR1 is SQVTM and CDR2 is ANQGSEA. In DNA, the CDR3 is TGCAGCTCCTCGCCGTCCAACTATGGCTACACCTTC. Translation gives CSSSPSNYGYTF.

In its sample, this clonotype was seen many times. This CDR3 is CTSRGASGPHANTGELFF. CDR3 DNA sequence: TGCACCAGCAGGGGGGCTAGCGGGCCCCATGCGAACACCGGGGAGCTGTTTTTT. The chain combines TRBV1 with TRBJ2-2; the D segment call TRBD2 is taken from the table without a DNA check. TRBV1 is a known pseudogene. This CDR3 has 18 amino acids.

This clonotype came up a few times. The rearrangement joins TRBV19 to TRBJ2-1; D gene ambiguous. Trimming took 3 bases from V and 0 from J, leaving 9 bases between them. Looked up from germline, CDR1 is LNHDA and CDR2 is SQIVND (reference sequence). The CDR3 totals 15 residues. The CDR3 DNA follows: TGTGCCAGTAGTATTCGCGCGAACTCCTACAATGAGCAGTTCTTC. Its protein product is CASSIRANSYNEQFF.

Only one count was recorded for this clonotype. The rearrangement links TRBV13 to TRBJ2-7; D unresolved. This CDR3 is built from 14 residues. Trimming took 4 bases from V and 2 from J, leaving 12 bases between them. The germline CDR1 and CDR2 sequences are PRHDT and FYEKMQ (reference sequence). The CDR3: CASSYRAIAYEQYF. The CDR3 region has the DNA TGTGCCAGCAGCTACAGAGCGATAGCCTACGAGCAGTACTTC. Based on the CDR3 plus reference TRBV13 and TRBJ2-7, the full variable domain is AAGVIQSPRHLIKEKRETATLKCYPIPRHDTVYWYQQGPGQDPQFLISFYEKMQSDKGSIPDRFSAQQFSDYHSELNMSSLELGDSALYFCASSYRAIAYEQYFGPGTRLTVT.

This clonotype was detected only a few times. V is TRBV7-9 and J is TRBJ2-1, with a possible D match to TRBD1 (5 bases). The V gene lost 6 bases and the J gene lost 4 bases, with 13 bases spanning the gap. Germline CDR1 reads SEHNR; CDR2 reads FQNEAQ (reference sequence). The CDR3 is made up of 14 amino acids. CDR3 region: CASRHIREYNEQFF. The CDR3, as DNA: TGTGCCAGCAGACATATCAGGGAATACAATGAGCAGTTCTTC. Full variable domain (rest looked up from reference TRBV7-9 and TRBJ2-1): DTGVSQNPRHKITKRGQNVTFRCDPISEHNRLYWYRQTLGQGPEFLTYFQNEAQLEKSRLLSDRFSAERPKGSFSTLEIQRTEQGDSAMYLCASRHIREYNEQFFGPGTRLTVL.

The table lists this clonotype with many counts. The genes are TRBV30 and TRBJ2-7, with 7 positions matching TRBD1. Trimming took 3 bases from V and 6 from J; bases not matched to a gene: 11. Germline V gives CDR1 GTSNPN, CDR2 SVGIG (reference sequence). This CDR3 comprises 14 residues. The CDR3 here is CAWSKIPPGGEQYF. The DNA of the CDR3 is TGTGCCTGGAGCAAGATTCCCCCAGGGGGCGAGCAGTACTTC.

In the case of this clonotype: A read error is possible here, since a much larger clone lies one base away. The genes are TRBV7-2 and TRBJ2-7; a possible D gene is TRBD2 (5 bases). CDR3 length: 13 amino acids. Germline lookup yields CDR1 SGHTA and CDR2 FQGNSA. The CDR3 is CASSSPQEVHQNF. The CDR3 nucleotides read TGTGCCAGCAGCTCCCCCCAGGAGGTACACCAGAACTTC.

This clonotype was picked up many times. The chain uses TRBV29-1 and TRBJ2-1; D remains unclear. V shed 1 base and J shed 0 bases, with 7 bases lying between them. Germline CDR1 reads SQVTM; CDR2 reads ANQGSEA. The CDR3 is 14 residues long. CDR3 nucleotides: TGCAGCGTTGAAGGACATAGCTCCTACAATGAGCAGTTCTTC. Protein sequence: CSVEGHSSYNEQFF.

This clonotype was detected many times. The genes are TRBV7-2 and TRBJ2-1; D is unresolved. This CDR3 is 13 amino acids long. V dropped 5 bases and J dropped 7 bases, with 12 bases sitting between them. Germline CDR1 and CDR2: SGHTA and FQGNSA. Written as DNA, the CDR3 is TGTGCCAGCAGCCCCTACCTCGCTAATGAGCAGTTCTTC. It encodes CASSPYLANEQFF.